These 2 T cell receptor beta chains originate from one sample sequenced in a study of T cells in Graves' hyperthyroidism and ophthalmopathy. Regions amplified from RNA transcripts were the TCR beta CDR3 regions. HTBI primers were used for first-round RT-PCR of the TCR CDR3. TCRdb analysed the multiplex PCR reads with MiXCR anew, one entry per CDR3 protein. The data contain about 160,000 distinct CDR3 sequences, over 7.5% of them singletons. Sample: blood. All receptors derive from a woman under 30 with Graves' hyperthyroidism that later progressed to Graves' ophthalmopathy.

V gene TRBV4-1 combines with J gene TRBJ1-5; 11 bases line up with TRBD1. The junction had 5 bases not matched to a gene; V was cut back by 1 base and J by 6 bases. There are 16 residues in the CDR3. CDR1 is MGHRA, CDR2 YSYEKL, per germline. CDR3 sequence (DNA): TGCGCCAGCAGCCAAGGGACAGGGGGCTTTTTTCAGCCCCAGCATTTT. Its protein is CASSQGTGGFFQPQHF.

In its sample, this clonotype was seen many times. The J gene is TRBJ1-5, the V gene TRBV5-6; no clear D gene. The ends were cut back, 1 base at V and 7 bases at J, with 18 bases in the middle. CDR1 and CDR2 from the germline V gene are SGHDT and YYEEEE. The CDR3 sequence is 16 residues long. The CDR3 region is CASSLFASKDFQPQHF. The CDR3 nucleotides are TGTGCCAGCAGCTTGTTCGCTTCTAAGGATTTCCAGCCCCAGCATTTT. The full variable domain, completed using reference TRBV5-6 and TRBJ1-5, is DAGVTQSPTHLIKTRGQQVTLRCSPKSGHDTVSWYQQALGQGPQFIFQYYEEEERQRGNFPDRFSGHQFPNYSSELNVNALLLGDSALYLCASSLFASKDFQPQHFGDGTRLSIL.